This entry lists 23 T cell receptor beta chains sequenced from one sample in a study of Graves' ophthalmopathy and Graves' hyperthyroidism. Using RNA transcripts, the TCR beta CDR3 regions were amplified. A first-round RT-PCR used HTBI primers, followed by a second-round multiplex PCR. TCRdb analysed the multiplex PCR reads with MiXCR anew, one entry per CDR3 protein. This table has a few hundred thousand distinct CDR3 sequences, 35% to 40% appearing once. Sequencing was carried out using peripheral blood or thyroid tissue (not recorded which). Receptors originate from an adult man with Graves' hyperthyroidism.

This clonotype has a single count. The chain carries TRBV29-1 and TRBJ2-5; 7 bases align to TRBD1. Germline-derived CDR1 and CDR2 are SQVTM and ANQGSEA. The CDR3 has 12 amino acids. The V gene end was trimmed by 8 bases and the J gene end by 3 bases; junction bases not matched to a gene: 6. Written as DNA, the CDR3 is TGCAGCTTAGGGGGCCAGGAAGAGACCCAGTACTTC. Encoded protein: CSLGGQEETQYF.

This clonotype was recorded a few times. The V call is TRBV13, the J call TRBJ1-4; 9 bases map to TRBD1. The V segment lost 5 bases and the J segment 6 bases; nucleotides outside the gene matches: 7. This CDR3 spans 15 amino acids. Germline V gene data show CDR1 as PRHDT and CDR2 as FYEKMQ (reference sequence). The CDR3 DNA sequence: TGTGCCAGCAGCCTCTCGGACAGGGGCGATGAAAAACTGTTTTTT. Translating gives CASSLSDRGDEKLFF. The full variable domain, with the rest looked up from reference TRBV13 and TRBJ1-4, is AAGVIQSPRHLIKEKRETATLKCYPIPRHDTVYWYQQGPGQDPQFLISFYEKMQSDKGSIPDRFSAQQFSDYHSELNMSSLELGDSALYFCASSLSDRGDEKLFFGSGTQLSVL.

Worth noting for this clonotype: Just one base apart from a much larger clone, this may be a read error. Without the conserved terminal phenylalanine or tryptophan, this CDR3 likely stems from a read error. The chain recombines TRBV24-1 with TRBJ2-2; 11 bases match TRBD1. Germline trimming cut 8 bases from V and 9 bases from J; bases unmatched to any gene: 4. The CDR3 is 13 amino acids. CDR1 KGHDR and CDR2 SFDVKD come from the germline V gene. Written as DNA, the CDR3 is TGTGCCACCAACGGACAGGGGGCCCGGGAGCTGTTTCTT. The encoded protein is CATNGQGARELFL.

V gene TRBV29-1 combines with J gene TRBJ1-1, with TRBD1 matching 8 bases. Germline loops: CDR1 SQVTM, CDR2 ANQGSEA. This CDR3 contains 15 residues. Trimming cost V 3 bases and J 7 bases; bases outside gene matches: 13. The CDR3: CSVEAGSGGVGEAFF. Written as DNA, the CDR3 is TGCAGCGTTGAGGCGGGGTCAGGGGGCGTCGGTGAAGCTTTCTTT.

Ten or more counts support this clonotype. The chain couples TRBV12-3 or TRBV12-4 to TRBJ2-7; a possible D gene is TRBD2 (6 bases). The CDR3 runs 13 residues. V lost 3 bases, J lost 5 bases, and 11 bases lay in between. CDR3 loop: CASSFGGTHEQYF. The DNA for the CDR3 is TGTGCCAGCAGTTTTGGAGGGACTCACGAGCAGTACTTC.

This clonotype was counted between two and nine times. The rearrangement uses TRBV10-2 and TRBJ1-1, with unresolved D. Trimming removed 3 bases from V and 0 bases from J, with 5 bases in between. Germline loops: CDR1 WSHSY, CDR2 SAAADI. This CDR3 has 13 amino acids. CDR3 residues: CASSDRMNTEAFF. The CDR3 coding sequence is TGCGCCAGCAGTGACAGGATGAACACTGAAGCTTTCTTT.

At least ten counts were recorded for this clonotype. The gene calls are TRBV10-2 and TRBJ2-2; either TRBD1 or TRBD2 may fit D (5 bases each). The CDR3 is made up of 17 amino acids. The V gene's germline CDR1 is WSHSY and CDR2 SAAADI. The V end was cut by 3 bases, the J end by 4 bases, with 18 bases between. CDR3 sequence (DNA): TGCGCCAGCAGTGATTCCCTTACGGGGCCCCCCACCGGGGAGCTGTTTTTT. Its translation: CASSDSLTGPPTGELFF.

V usage is TRBV29-1 and J usage is TRBJ1-2, with 7 positions matching TRBD1. The germline gives CDR1 SQVTM, CDR2 ANQGSEA. The trim removed 8 bases at V and 2 bases at J, leaving 5 bases unmatched. This CDR3 region has 12 residues. The chain's CDR3 is CSRQGQNYGYTF. The CDR3 bases are TGCAGCAGACAGGGACAGAACTATGGCTACACCTTC.

J is TRBJ1-6 and V is TRBV10-3; TRBD1 agrees at 9 bases. Per germline, CDR1 ENHRY and CDR2 SYGVKD. The length of the CDR3 is 14 residues. V was pared by 6 bases and J by 14 bases, with 11 bases of the junction left unmatched. Here the CDR3 DNA reads TGTGCCATCAGCGGGACAGGGATAGGAGAGACCCTCCACTTT. Protein sequence: CAISGTGIGETLHF.

Concerning this clonotype itself: At one end, the junction sequence differs from germline, possibly due to a read error. This chain links TRBV7-9 with TRBJ2-7, with TRBD1 identical over 7 bases. Germline lookup yields CDR1 SEHNR and CDR2 FQNEAQ (reference sequence). The CDR3 has 14 amino acids. The CDR3 nucleotides read TGCGCCAGCAGCCCAACAGGGGCTAACTACGGGCAGTACTTC. Protein: CASSPTGANYGQYF.

This clonotype was counted many times. The chain carries TRBV7-2 and TRBJ2-2; D might be TRBD1 (6 bases). This CDR3 comprises 16 residues. V lost 1 base and J lost 0, with 9 bases in between. CDR1 and CDR2 (germline): SGHTA, FQGNSA. This CDR3 reads CASSLDNRANTGELFF. CDR3 coding DNA: TGTGCCAGCAGCTTAGATAACAGGGCGAACACCGGGGAGCTGTTTTTT.

This clonotype has ten or more counts. The V call is TRBV7-9, the J call TRBJ2-5; TRBD2 matches at 11 bases. CDR1 and CDR2 (germline): SEHNR, FQNEAQ (reference sequence). Trimming cost V 7 bases and J 4 bases; bases outside gene matches: 8. The CDR3 totals 15 residues. Here the CDR3 DNA reads TGTGCCAGCACCACTAGCGGGAGATTCCCAGAGACCCAGTACTTC. This sequence encodes CASTTSGRFPETQYF.

The chain links TRBV5-1 to TRBJ2-7; 14 positions match TRBD2. The end of the DNA aligns better with TRBJ2-1, so the J call may be wrong. The V gene's germline CDR1 is SGHRS and CDR2 YFSETQ. The CDR3 length is 15 residues. CDR3 region: CASSVGLAGANEQFF. The CDR3, as DNA: TGCGCCAGCAGCGTGGGACTAGCGGGAGCCAATGAGCAGTTCTTC.

This sequence joins TRBV2 and TRBJ1-5, with 8 positions matching TRBD1. After removal of 5 bases from V and 3 bases from J, the junction contained 9 bases not matched to a gene. Germline CDR1 SNHLY, CDR2 FYNNEI. The length of the CDR3 is 16 residues. CDR3 amino acids: CASSLSGQGFNQPQHF. The CDR3 region has the DNA TGTGCCAGCAGTTTATCTGGACAGGGTTTCAATCAGCCCCAGCATTTT. Supplemented by reference TRBV2 and TRBJ1-5, the full variable domain reads EPEVTQTPSHQVTQMGQEVILRCVPISNHLYFYWYRQILGQKVEFLVSFYNNEISEKSEIFDDQFSVERPDGSNFTLKIRSTKLEDSAMYFCASSLSGQGFNQPQHFGDGTRLSIL.

This clonotype was picked up many times. This chain links TRBV29-1 with TRBJ1-2, with D perhaps matching TRBD1 (5 bases). The length of the CDR3 is 13 residues. The V end was cut by 1 base, the J end by 6 bases, with 12 bases between. Germline lookup yields CDR1 SQVTM and CDR2 ANQGSEA. The CDR3 region is CSVEVGGVNGYTF. CDR3 in DNA: TGCAGCGTTGAAGTGGGAGGGGTGAATGGCTACACCTTC.

V is TRBV2 and J is TRBJ2-1; 7 bases are shared with TRBD1. Trimming removed 1 base from V and 5 bases from J; junction bases left unmatched: 5. The CDR3 totals 15 residues. Germline CDR1 and CDR2: SNHLY and FYNNEI. CDR3 region: CASSEGGGDHNEQFF. The CDR3 DNA reads TGTGCCAGCAGTGAAGGAGGGGGCGACCACAATGAGCAGTTCTTC.

The V and J genes are TRBV6-1 and TRBJ1-2; D call uncertain. V lost 0 bases to trimming and J lost 4 bases, with 12 bases between them. Germline V lookup: CDR1 MNHNS, CDR2 SASEGT. CDR3 length equals 15 residues. CDR3 nucleotides: TGTGCCAGCAGTGAAGCGCCCAGGACCCTCTATGGCTACACCTTC. This gives the protein CASSEAPRTLYGYTF.

This clonotype was picked up many times. The genes are TRBV2 and TRBJ1-2; 9 nucleotides match TRBD1. The germline gives CDR1 SNHLY, CDR2 FYNNEI. J lost 6 bases, V lost 4 bases, and 3 bases had no gene match. This CDR3 contains 13 residues. CDR3 DNA: TGTGCCAGCAGTGGAGACAGGGGGGATGGCTACACCTTC. It specifies CASSGDRGDGYTF.

The gene calls are TRBV6-1 and TRBJ1-5, with 7 positions matching TRBD1. Looked up from germline, CDR1 is MNHNS and CDR2 is SASEGT. J lost 3 bases, V lost 5 bases, and 7 bases had no gene match. The CDR3 is 15 residues long. Here the CDR3 reads CASSPPGQYNQPQHF. The CDR3 DNA reads as TGTGCCAGCAGTCCTCCGGGACAGTACAATCAGCCCCAGCATTTT.

Ten or more counts support this clonotype. The chain has TRBV2 and TRBJ2-7; D remains ambiguous. Trimming cost V 4 bases and J 5 bases, with 9 bases left between them. Germline V CDR1 and CDR2: SNHLY, FYNNEI. This CDR3 has 12 amino acids. The CDR3 coding sequence is TGTGCCAGCAGTGCGGAAGGGAACGAGCAGTACTTC. Protein: CASSAEGNEQYF.

With respect to this clonotype: A much larger clone sits a single nucleotide away, making a read error possible. The V gene is TRBV2, the J gene TRBJ1-1; D is ambiguous. The CDR3 totals 11 residues. V was pared by 4 bases and J by 8 bases, with 8 bases between. Germline CDR1 SNHLY, CDR2 FYNNEI. CDR3 sequence reads: CASSVLAEAFF. CDR3 DNA sequence: TGTGCCAGCAGTGTTTTAGCGGAAGCTTTCTTT.

Notes on this clonotype: A read error may account for a junction end that differs from germline. V and J are TRBV15 and TRBJ2-2; 9 positions agree with TRBD2. The CDR3 sequence is 15 residues long. Germline V CDR1 and CDR2: LNHNV, YYDKDF (reference sequence). CDR3: CAASGGLASTGELFF. CDR3 sequence (DNA): TGTGCCGCCAGCGGAGGACTAGCGTCGACCGGGGAGCTGTTTTTT.

V usage is TRBV11-2 and J usage is TRBJ2-7, with 9 bases fitting TRBD1. Trimming cost V 5 bases and J 5 bases; bases outside gene matches: 10. The V gene's germline CDR1 is SGHAT and CDR2 FQNNGV. The CDR3 totals 15 residues. Here the CDR3 reads CASSLSTGTGNEQYF. CDR3 DNA sequence: TGTGCCAGCAGCCTAAGCACCGGGACAGGGAACGAGCAGTACTTC.